This is a list of T cell receptor beta chains from one sample in a study of T-cell reconstitution after alpha-beta-depleted transplantation in children. Via MiXCR, TCRdb re-called the PCR reads, giving one row per CDR3 protein. The sample lists a few hundred thousand distinct CDR3 sequences; roughly a quarter were seen once. The sequences come from PBMCs, collected before TCRalphabeta/CD19-depleted stem cell transplant. The receptors were gathered from a boy under two years old with Wiskott-Aldrich syndrome, due to receive a stem cell transplant. Each CDR3 is given with its conserved first and last residue. Each record gives: J gene, V gene, CDR3 length, D gene, clone size, CDR3 protein, CDR3 DNA. The D gene is left open where the match is weak. Clone size is not always given. Where it is, it says once, few, many or a class for expanded clones.

TRBJ2-5 | TRBV4-2 | 16 | - | - | CASSRTPGASQETQYF | TGTGCCAGCAGCCGAACCCCGGGGGCGTCCCAAGAGACCCAGTACTTC
TRBJ2-1 | TRBV25-1 | 16 | TRBD2 | - | CASSTPGTSGSYEQFF | TGTGCCAGCAGTACACCCGGGACTAGCGGGAGCTATGAGCAGTTCTTC
TRBJ2-1 | TRBV20-1 | 11 | - | - | CSARKGRGQFF | TGCAGTGCTAGGAAAGGTAGGGGGCAGTTCTTC
TRBJ2-4 | TRBV5-5 | 16 | TRBD2 | few | CASSSLAGVGENIQYF | TGTGCCAGCAGCTCCTTAGCGGGAGTGGGGGAAAACATTCAGTACTTC
TRBJ1-6 | TRBV27 | 13 | - | - | CASCLDFGSPLHF | TGTGCCAGCTGCCTCGATTTTGGTTCACCCCTCCACTTT
TRBJ1-3 | TRBV6-4 | 15 | - | - | CASSDSSRGGNTIYF | TGTGCCAGCAGTGACTCGTCCAGGGGTGGAAACACCATATATTTT
TRBJ2-3 | TRBV3-1 | 16 | - | few | CASSQDGLVGTDTQYF | TGTGCCAGCAGCCAAGATGGGCTGGTAGGGACAGATACGCAGTATTTT
TRBJ2-6 | TRBV12-3/TRBV12-4 | 15 | - | few | CASSLRTSGANVLTF | TGTGCCAGCAGCCTCAGGACCTCTGGGGCCAACGTCCTGACTTTC
TRBJ2-1 | TRBV7-2 | 16 | TRBD2 | - | CASSLVGTSGHNEQFF | TGTGCCAGCAGCTTAGTTGGGACTAGCGGGCACAATGAGCAGTTCTTC
TRBJ2-2 | TRBV20-1 | 15 | - | - | CSARVTQANTGELFF | TGCAGTGCTAGGGTGACTCAAGCGAACACCGGGGAGCTGTTTTTT
TRBJ2-5 | TRBV18 | 15 | - | - | CASSPVAAAQETQYF | TGTGCCAGCTCACCTGTTGCGGCAGCCCAAGAGACCCAGTACTTC
TRBJ2-5 | TRBV5-1 | 18 | TRBD2 | - | CASSLVLITSGSSETQYF | TGCGCCAGCAGCTTGGTCCTCATCACTAGCGGGAGTTCGGAGACCCAGTACTTC
TRBJ2-7 | TRBV20-1 | 13 | TRBD1 | - | CSANRGSGYEQYF | TGCAGTGCTAACAGGGGGTCGGGATACGAGCAGTACTTC
TRBJ2-5 | TRBV21-1 | 15 | - | few | CASSNTGPTQETQYF | TGTGCCAGCAGCAATACAGGACCTACACAAGAGACCCAGTACTTC
TRBJ1-1 | TRBV9 | 12 | - | few | CASREGQGPAFF | TGTGCCAGCCGGGAGGGGCAGGGGCCAGCTTTCTTT
TRBJ2-1 | TRBV7-3 | 14 | - | - | CASSNPAANNEQFF | TGTGCCAGCAGCAACCCAGCGGCGAACAATGAGCAGTTCTTC
TRBJ1-1 | TRBV7-9 | 12 | - | - | CASRRENTEAFF | TGTGCCAGCCGTAGGGAGAACACTGAAGCTTTCTTT
TRBJ2-1 | TRBV19 | 15 | - | - | CASSIGPGSYNEQFF | TGTGCCAGTAGTATAGGGCCCGGATCCTACAATGAGCAGTTCTTC
TRBJ2-7 | TRBV3-1 | 14 | TRBD2 | - | CASSQVPSSGKQYF | TGTGCCAGCAGCCAAGTTCCCTCTAGCGGAAAGCAGTACTTC
TRBJ2-2 | TRBV3-1 | 14 | - | few | CASSQKSAAGELFF | TGTGCCAGCAGCCAAAAAAGCGCGGCCGGGGAGCTGTTTTTT
TRBJ2-5 | TRBV20-1 | 14 | TRBD2 | - | CSALPGTKQETQYF | TGCAGTGCGTTACCCGGGACTAAACAAGAGACCCAGTACTTC
TRBJ2-2 | TRBV27 | 17 | TRBD2 | - | CASSLTSGRATTGELFF | TGTGCCAGCAGTCTGACTAGCGGGAGGGCCACAACCGGGGAGCTGTTTTTT
TRBJ2-1 | TRBV12-3/TRBV12-4 | 14 | - | - | CASSLAENRNEQFF | TGTGCCAGCAGTTTAGCGGAGAATCGGAATGAGCAGTTCTTC
TRBJ1-3 | TRBV11-2 | 15 | - | - | CASSSTGISGNTIYF | TGTGCCAGCAGCTCCACAGGGATCTCTGGAAACACCATATATTTT
TRBJ2-1 | TRBV20-1 | 15 | - | few | CSARDLGATDNEQFF | TGCAGTGCTAGAGATTTGGGAGCGACCGACAATGAGCAGTTCTTC
TRBJ2-1 | TRBV9 | 16 | TRBD1 | - | CASSGIGTGSPNEQFF | TGTGCCAGCAGCGGCATCGGGACAGGGAGTCCCAATGAGCAGTTCTTC
TRBJ2-1 | TRBV7-8 | 15 | TRBD2 | few | CASSRSGRVVNEQFF | TGTGCCAGCAGCAGAAGCGGGAGAGTAGTGAATGAGCAGTTCTTC
TRBJ2-1 | TRBV5-1 | 16 | - | - | CASSLAAGHSYNEQFF | TGCGCCAGCAGCTTGGCCGCCGGCCACTCCTACAATGAGCAGTTCTTC
TRBJ2-1 | TRBV3-1 | 15 | TRBD2 | few | CASSLGSGNLNEQFF | TGTGCCAGCAGCCTTGGTAGCGGGAACCTCAATGAGCAGTTCTTC
TRBJ1-4 | TRBV3-1 | 12 | - | few | CASSVFNEKLFF | TGTGCCAGCAGTGTCTTCAATGAAAAACTGTTTTTT
TRBJ2-2 | TRBV21-1 | 20 | - | - | CASSLIGGLAGRGNTGELFF | TGTGCCAGCAGTCTAATAGGGGGACTAGCGGGACGAGGGAACACCGGGGAGCTGTTTTTT
TRBJ2-7 | TRBV11-2 | 13 | - | - | CASSHPAAFEQYF | TGTGCCAGCAGCCACCCGGCGGCCTTTGAGCAGTACTTC
TRBJ2-3 | TRBV12-3/TRBV12-4 | 14 | TRBD1 | few | CASSLGRGSDTQYF | TGTGCCAGCAGTTTAGGCAGGGGGTCAGATACGCAGTATTTT
TRBJ2-3 | TRBV5-1 | 14 | - | once | CASSSPSLWDTQYF | TGCGCCAGCAGCTCCCCTTCCTTATGGGATACGCAGTATTTT
TRBJ1-4 | TRBV20-1 | 14 | - | - | CSARLMGGNEKLFF | TGCAGTGCCCGTCTAATGGGGGGCAATGAAAAACTGTTTTTT
TRBJ2-1 | TRBV7-2 | 15 | TRBD2 | few | CASSSAGISYNEQFF | TGTGCCAGCAGCTCAGCGGGAATCTCCTACAATGAGCAGTTCTTC
TRBJ1-6 | TRBV7-2 | 16 | - | - | CASSLPPGDINSPLHF | TGTGCCAGCAGCTTACCCCCGGGGGACATCAATTCACCCCTCCACTTT
TRBJ1-4 | TRBV7-9 | 13 | TRBD1 | few | CASSSPRDSRLFF | TGTGCCAGCAGCTCTCCTCGGGACAGTAGACTGTTTTTT
TRBJ2-7 | TRBV10-3 | 11 | - | - | CANGEVGEQYF | TGTGCCAACGGAGAGGTTGGCGAGCAGTACTTC
TRBJ2-1 | TRBV5-6 | 15 | - | - | CASTRTREPYNEQFF | TGTGCCAGCACCCGGACACGAGAGCCCTACAATGAGCAGTTCTTC
TRBJ2-6 | TRBV15 | 17 | - | few | CATSRGRGSSGANVLTF | TGTGCCACCAGCAGAGGGAGAGGGTCCTCTGGGGCCAACGTCCTGACTTTC
TRBJ2-1 | TRBV27 | 13 | - | - | CASSLVFYNEQFF | TGTGCCAGCAGTTTGGTCTTCTACAATGAGCAGTTCTTC
TRBJ2-5 | TRBV7-9 | 15 | TRBD2 | - | CASSPRGLGGETQYF | TGTGCCAGCAGCCCAAGGGGACTAGGAGGCGAGACCCAGTACTTC
TRBJ1-3 | TRBV12-3/TRBV12-4 | 15 | - | - | CASSLVGASGNTIYF | TGTGCCAGCAGTTTAGTAGGGGCGTCTGGAAACACCATATATTTT
TRBJ2-3 | TRBV29-1 | 12 | - | - | CSVRTNTDTQYF | TGCAGCGTTCGGACAAACACAGATACGCAGTATTTT
TRBJ2-7 | TRBV9 | 14 | - | - | CASSVAPRSHEQYF | TGTGCCAGCAGCGTAGCTCCCAGAAGCCACGAGCAGTACTTC
TRBJ1-4 | TRBV20-1 | 14 | - | few | CSARDRSGGEKLFF | TGCAGTGCTAGAGATCGTTCAGGCGGGGAAAAACTGTTTTTT
TRBJ2-3 | TRBV5-1 | 12 | - | many | CASSLIRDTQYF | TGCGCCAGCAGCTTGATTCGGGATACGCAGTATTTT
TRBJ1-1 | TRBV4-1 | 15 | TRBD1 | - | CASSQGGAGGPEAFF | TGCGCCAGCAGCCAAGGAGGGGCAGGGGGCCCTGAAGCTTTCTTT
TRBJ2-1 | TRBV29-1 | 13 | TRBD1 | - | CSVDGTGLNEQFF | TGCAGCGTTGATGGGACAGGCCTAAATGAGCAGTTCTTC
TRBJ2-1 | TRBV6-1 | 17 | TRBD2 | - | CASSEIAGLSSYNEQFF | TGTGCCAGCAGTGAGATAGCGGGGTTGAGCTCCTACAATGAGCAGTTCTTC